What follows is one T cell receptor (beta chain) and its context. The data are from a study of identical twins. TCRdb used MiXCR to reprocess the 5' RACE reads, holding one entry per CDR3 protein. Of fewer than 900,000 distinct CDR3 sequences listed, roughly 20% are singletons. CDR1 SGHVS and CDR2 FNYEAQ come from the germline V gene. This CDR3 has 17 residues. Trimming cost V 2 bases and J 0 bases, with 13 bases left between them. This sample also appeared in a second study, on T cells expressing NK-cell markers. As that study records: Each TCR beta repertoire originated in sorted T cells that were CD3+CD56+NKG2C+, CD3+CD56+NKG2C- or CD3+CD56-NKG2C+.

The specimen sequenced was PBMCs. This receptor was identified in a young woman in good health. The chain carries TRBV7-6 and TRBJ2-2, with D perhaps matching TRBD1 or TRBD2 (5 bases each). This CDR3 is CASSLRGVASNTGELFF. CDR3 nucleotides: TGTGCCAGCAGCTTAAGGGGAGTGGCGTCGAACACCGGGGAGCTGTTTTTT.